The rows below give T cell receptor beta chains drawn from one sample of a study of blood T cell repertoires in COVID-19. TCRdb's table, derived via immunoSEQ multiplex PCR, lists solely in-frame clones and lacks some. The sample holds tens of thousands of clones, approximately 88% seen once. Sequencing input: peripheral blood. These receptors were taken from a woman older than 75 with acute or convalescent COVID-19. Each CDR3 is given with its conserved first and last residue. The D gene is left open where the match is weak. A row's size may be missing; if present it is once, few, many or a size class.

v_gene	abundance	d_gene	j_gene	CDR3nt	CDR3aa
TRBV5-4	.	.	TRBJ2-1	TGTGCCAGCAGCCTGAGGGACAATGAGCAGTTCTTC	CASSLRDNEQFF
TRBV30	medium-sized	.	TRBJ1-4	TGTGCCTGGAGTCCTTCCTACGGGTCTAATGAAAAACTGTTTTTT	CAWSPSYGSNEKLFF
TRBV19	.	TRBD1	TRBJ1-1	TGTGCCAGTAGAGTGACAGGGCGCACTGAAGCTTTCTTT	CASRVTGRTEAFF
TRBV2	.	.	TRBJ1-5	TGTGCCAGCAGTCCCCACGGCGGGGGGATTCAAAGCAATCAGCCCCAGCATTTT	CASSPHGGGIQSNQPQHF
TRBV10-3	few	TRBD1	TRBJ2-7	TGTGCCATCAGGGGACAGGGCCCTAAACTGGTCTCCTACGAGCAGTACTTC	CAIRGQGPKLVSYEQYF
TRBV19	.	TRBD1	TRBJ1-6	TGTGCCAGTAGGGGACAGGGGAGGAATTCACCCCTCCACTTT	CASRGQGRNSPLHF
TRBV3-1/TRBV3-2	.	TRBD1	TRBJ2-4	TGTGCCAGCAGCCAGGGGGACAGAGAAAACATTCAGTACTTC	CASSQGDRENIQYF
TRBV7-2	.	.	TRBJ2-3	TGTGCCAGCAGCTTGGAGCGGCCCTCAGATACGCAGTATTTT	CASSLERPSDTQYF
TRBV7-2	.	.	TRBJ1-2	TGTGCCAGCAGGGGCAGGCAGGGACTTTATGGCTACACCTTC	CASRGRQGLYGYTF
TRBV25-1	.	.	TRBJ1-1	TGTGCCAGCAGTCCCTCCCAGGGCAAGAGCACTGAAGCTTTCTTT	CASSPSQGKSTEAFF
TRBV6-6	few	.	TRBJ2-2	TGTGCCAGCAGTTACAGAACAGACCCGAACACCGGGGAGCTGTTTTTT	CASSYRTDPNTGELFF
TRBV5-1	.	TRBD1	TRBJ2-2	TGCGCCAGCAGCCGTACAGGGGGCAACGGGGAGCTGTTTTTT	CASSRTGGNGELFF
TRBV7-9	.	TRBD2	TRBJ2-2	TGTGCCAGCAGCTTCCCGGGACTAGCGGGAAGCGGGGAGCTGTTTTTT	CASSFPGLAGSGELFF
TRBV4-1	.	TRBD2	TRBJ2-1	TGCGCCAGCAGCGAAGAGGGTACTAGCGGAGACAATGAGCAGTTCTTC	CASSEEGTSGDNEQFF
TRBV10-1	.	.	TRBJ1-1	TGCGCCAGCAGCAGGGATCTCCACCGAACTGAAGCTTTCTTT	CASSRDLHRTEAFF
TRBV6-5	.	.	TRBJ1-1	TGTGCCAGCAGTTCCCCAGGGAGGTACACTGAAGCTTTCTTT	CASSSPGRYTEAFF
TRBV6-2/TRBV6-3	.	.	TRBJ2-7	TGTGCCAGCAGTACCCTCAAGCTGGAGCAGTACTTC	CASSTLKLEQYF
TRBV13	.	TRBD2	TRBJ2-3	TGTGCCAGCAGCTTTCGAGCGGGGGGCCCAGATACGCAGTATTTT	CASSFRAGGPDTQYF
TRBV6-5	.	.	TRBJ2-5	TGTGCCAGCAACGGTGACAGGCAAGAGACCCAGTACTTC	CASNGDRQETQYF
TRBV19	.	.	TRBJ2-3	TGTGCCAGTAGTATTAGCCATGGCGGGGAAGAAGTTACGCAGTATTTT	CASSISHGGEEVTQYF
TRBV5-8	.	.	TRBJ1-6	TGTGCCAGCAGCTTGGGGATAGGGCAAAACGGGGCCCTCCACTTT	CASSLGIGQNGALHF
TRBV24-1	.	.	TRBJ1-5	TGTGCCACCAACAGGACAAGGAAGTACAATCAGCCCCAGCATTTT	CATNRTRKYNQPQHF
TRBV4-3	once	.	TRBJ2-7	TGCGCCAGCAGCCAAGATCTGGGGGGGATGGGGGCATACGAGCAGTACTTC	CASSQDLGGMGAYEQYF
TRBV5-6	once	.	TRBJ2-5	TGTGCCAGCAGCTTGGATCCGGGAACGGAGACCCAGTACTTC	CASSLDPGTETQYF
TRBV6-5	.	.	TRBJ1-2	TGTGCCAGCAAGCGCGACAGCTCTGGCTATGGCTACACCTTC	CASKRDSSGYGYTF
TRBV27	.	TRBD1	TRBJ1-2	TGTGCCAGCAGTTTTTTTCCGGGACAGGGGATGGGTGGCTACACCTTC	CASSFFPGQGMGGYTF
TRBV6-2/TRBV6-3	.	.	TRBJ2-7	TGTGCCAGCAGTTACTCGTCCAGGGGAGGGGGCGAGCAGTACTTC	CASSYSSRGGGEQYF
TRBV2	.	TRBD2	TRBJ2-1	TGTGCCAGCAACAGCGGGAGTTACAATGAGCAGTTCTTC	CASNSGSYNEQFF
TRBV12-5	.	TRBD1	TRBJ1-1	TGTGCTAGTGCCCCATTTCCAGGGGGAGCGGACACTGAAGCTTTCTTT	CASAPFPGGADTEAFF
TRBV7-9	few	.	TRBJ1-1	TGTGCCAGCAGTCTAGAGCCCGTGACAGGATACTCCATGAACACTGAAGCTTTCTTT	CASSLEPVTGYSMNTEAFF
TRBV9	.	TRBD2	TRBJ2-7	TGTGCCAGCAGTTATAGCGGGGGGCCGACCTACGAGCAGTACTTC	CASSYSGGPTYEQYF
TRBV15	once	.	TRBJ2-6	TGTGCCACCAGCAGAGAGACAGGTGCCCTTTGGACTGGGGCCAACGTCCTGACTTTC	CATSRETGALWTGANVLTF
TRBV7-5	.	.	TRBJ1-1	TGTGCCAGAAGCTCGACAGGGGGCGCCGGCACTGAAGCTTTCTTT	CARSSTGGAGTEAFF
TRBV20-1	.	TRBD2	TRBJ2-7	TGCAGTGCTAGTTCTGGGACTAGCAGAGAGCAGTACTTC	CSASSGTSREQYF
TRBV7-8	once	.	TRBJ1-5	TGTGCCAGCAGCCCCCTCCAGGGGAGCAATCATCCCCAGCATTTT	CASSPLQGSNHPQHF
TRBV6-7	.	TRBD1	TRBJ1-2	TGTGCCGGAGAGATAGGGGGCGGCTACACCTTC	CAGEIGGGYTF
TRBV11-2	.	TRBD2	TRBJ2-7	TGTGCCAGCAGCTTAGTTAGCGGGAGCTCCTACGAGCAGTACTTC	CASSLVSGSSYEQYF
TRBV9	.	.	TRBJ1-3	TGTGCCAGCAGCCTGGGAAACACCATATATTTT	CASSLGNTIYF
TRBV19	.	TRBD2	TRBJ2-5	TGTGCCAGTAGTCAGGGACTAGCGGGGAGTGAGACCCAGTACTTC	CASSQGLAGSETQYF
TRBV6-6	once	TRBD2	TRBJ2-3	TGTGCCAGCAGTTTTGCGGGGGGGAGCACAGATACGCAGTATTTT	CASSFAGGSTDTQYF
TRBV9	.	TRBD2	TRBJ2-7	TGTGCCAGCAGTAGTAGCGGGACTAACCTCTACGAGCAGTACTTC	CASSSSGTNLYEQYF
TRBV14	.	.	TRBJ2-7	TGTGCCAGCAGCCTCGTTCCCTCCTACGAGCAGTACTTC	CASSLVPSYEQYF
TRBV6-6	.	TRBD2	TRBJ2-2	TGTGCCAGCATTTTTAGCGGGATCGGCACCGGGGAGCTGTTTTTT	CASIFSGIGTGELFF
TRBV6-2/TRBV6-3	.	.	TRBJ1-5	TGTGCCAGCAGTTACCTGGCGACTGGGACTGACGAGCCCCAGCATTTT	CASSYLATGTDEPQHF
TRBV6-5	.	.	TRBJ2-3	TGTGCCAGCAAATGGACTTCCGTCACAGATACGCAGTATTTT	CASKWTSVTDTQYF
TRBV11-2	.	TRBD1	TRBJ2-5	TGTGCCAGCAGCTTAGATAGGGGGCAGGGGGCTGAGACCCAGTACTTC	CASSLDRGQGAETQYF
TRBV6-5	few	TRBD1	TRBJ1-2	TGTGCCAGCAGTTATGAGGGGGCTGGTGGCTATGGCTACACCTTC	CASSYEGAGGYGYTF
TRBV5-4	.	.	TRBJ1-4	TGTGCCAGCAGCTTACCCGGGTCAGAGGGTGAAAAACTGTTTTTT	CASSLPGSEGEKLFF
TRBV28	.	TRBD1	TRBJ2-5	TGTGCCAGCAGCCTAGGGGGCACAGGGTTAGAGACCCAGTACTTC	CASSLGGTGLETQYF
TRBV19	.	TRBD1	TRBJ1-5	TGTGCCAGTAGTCCAAATAGGCGGACAGGCAATAGCAATCAGCCCCAGCATTTT	CASSPNRRTGNSNQPQHF
TRBV4-3	.	TRBD1	TRBJ2-7	TGCGCCAGCAGCCAAGGACAGGGCGGCTCCTACGAGCAGTACTTC	CASSQGQGGSYEQYF
TRBV2	.	.	TRBJ1-2	TGTGCCAGCAGTAGGGGGACGCTAGATAACTATGGCTACACCTTC	CASSRGTLDNYGYTF
TRBV2	.	.	TRBJ1-5	TGTGCCAGCTGGGCCGGGGGTTATAGCAATCAGCCCCAGCATTTT	CASWAGGYSNQPQHF
TRBV28	.	TRBD1	TRBJ1-5	TGTGCCAGCAGTTTAAGGTCAGGGGGTCTGGGTCAGCCCCAGCATTTT	CASSLRSGGLGQPQHF
TRBV6-5	.	TRBD2	TRBJ2-1	TGTGCCAGCAGCCGTAGGACTAGCGGCTACAATGAGCAGTTCTTC	CASSRRTSGYNEQFF